This TCR beta chain was recovered during a study of T cell responses to AZD1222 COVID-19 vaccine. Germline CDR1 reads LGHDT; CDR2 reads YNNKEL (reference sequence). Trimming shortened V by 0 bases and J by 3 bases, and 12 bases separated the two germline ends. This CDR3 spans 16 amino acids. Profiled with immunoSEQ multiplex PCR; TCRdb holds only in-frame clones, not every one. The sample has about 88,000 clones, 92% seen once; the top ten hold less than 6.5%. This chain uses TRBV3-1 (or the pseudogene TRBV3-2) with TRBJ2-1; D is ambiguous. This sequence was found in an adult in good health. The sample in question was peripheral blood, obtained on day 0 of AZD1222 vaccination. The CDR3 DNA reads as TGTGCCAGCAGCCAAGATCTATCAGGAAACTACAATGAGCAGTTCTTC. It specifies CASSQDLSGNYNEQFF.